This T cell receptor (beta chain) derives from a study of cytomegalovirus exposure and HLA in healthy donors. Overall study context: HLA-typed donors were the source of 80 million to 90 million unique TCRs, which an early data release held. Overall study results and limits: As a later analysis revealed, most CMV-associated TCR beta chains appeared HLA-restricted.

About this clone: Its matching antigen is unknown.

The PCR contained 60 Vbeta and 13 Jbeta primers. Using immunoSEQ multiplex PCR, the repertoire was profiled, and TCRdb retains in-frame clones only, with some absent. The repertoire consists of around 150,000 clones, with roughly 80% occurring once and the leading ten covering roughly 4%. The CDR3 consists of 13 residues. Germline-derived CDR1 and CDR2 are ENHRY and SYGVKD. The J segment lost 10 bases and the V segment lost 5 bases, leaving 8 bases of the junction unmatched. What was sequenced was PBMCs. This rearrangement joins TRBV10-3 to TRBJ1-1; 9 positions match TRBD1. This clonotype was sampled from a woman between 35 and 50 years old in good health and CMV-seropositive. CDR3 sequence (DNA): TGTGCCATCAGTTCTCCAGGGACAGGGTCAGCTTTCTTT. Translating it yields CAISSPGTGSAFF.